The sequence of this T cell receptor (beta chain) was determined in a study of spatial heterogeneity in lung cancer. Study-wide context: Fewer alpha-chain than beta-chain sequences were consistently detected. An average of more than ten raw reads was observed per unique TCR and UMI combination.

The CDR3 runs 15 residues. J gave up 5 bases and V 7 bases, and 10 bases lay outside the gene matches. Per the germline V gene, CDR1 is MDHEN and CDR2 is SYDVKM. Every TCR cDNA molecule bore its own unique molecular identifier. TCRdb reprocessed the 5' RACE reads via MiXCR and lists one record per CDR3 protein. The top ten hold about 7% of the sample, which has 90,000 or so distinct CDR3 sequences, about 9.4% seen once. The time point denotes: sample taken at primary tumor resection. No cells were sorted before sequencing. The whole RNA sequenced was extracted from tumor, nontumor lung or frozen PBMC. The donor population consisted of some 67 patients with untreated, early-stage non-small cell lung cancer.

The clonotype originates from a male donor with early-stage non-small cell lung cancer. The chain carries TRBV28 and TRBJ1-5; 8 bases fit TRBD1. Material: PBMCs, obtained at surgery. The CDR3 sequence is CASTRSDRADQPQHF. CDR3 in DNA: TGTGCCAGCACCCGCTCGGACAGGGCAGATCAGCCCCAGCATTTT. Full variable domain (missing parts from reference TRBV28 and TRBJ1-5): DVKVTQSSRYLVKRTGEKVFLECVQDMDHENMFWYRQDPGLGLRLIYFSYDVKMKEKGDIPEGYSVSREKKERFSLILESASTNQTSMYLCASTRSDRADQPQHFGDGTRLSIL.